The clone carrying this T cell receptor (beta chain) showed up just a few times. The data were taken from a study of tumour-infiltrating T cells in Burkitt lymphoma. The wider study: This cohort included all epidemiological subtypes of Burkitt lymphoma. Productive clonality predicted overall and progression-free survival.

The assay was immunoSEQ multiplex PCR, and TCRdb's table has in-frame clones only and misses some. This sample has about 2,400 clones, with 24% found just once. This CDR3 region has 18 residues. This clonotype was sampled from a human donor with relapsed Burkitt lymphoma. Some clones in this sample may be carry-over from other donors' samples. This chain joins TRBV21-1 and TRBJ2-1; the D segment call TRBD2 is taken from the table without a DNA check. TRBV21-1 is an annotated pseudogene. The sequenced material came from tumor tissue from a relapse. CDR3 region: CASSKVLWTSGGRYEQFF. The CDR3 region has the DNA TGTGCCAGCAGCAAGGTGTTATGGACTAGCGGGGGAAGGTATGAGCAGTTCTTC.